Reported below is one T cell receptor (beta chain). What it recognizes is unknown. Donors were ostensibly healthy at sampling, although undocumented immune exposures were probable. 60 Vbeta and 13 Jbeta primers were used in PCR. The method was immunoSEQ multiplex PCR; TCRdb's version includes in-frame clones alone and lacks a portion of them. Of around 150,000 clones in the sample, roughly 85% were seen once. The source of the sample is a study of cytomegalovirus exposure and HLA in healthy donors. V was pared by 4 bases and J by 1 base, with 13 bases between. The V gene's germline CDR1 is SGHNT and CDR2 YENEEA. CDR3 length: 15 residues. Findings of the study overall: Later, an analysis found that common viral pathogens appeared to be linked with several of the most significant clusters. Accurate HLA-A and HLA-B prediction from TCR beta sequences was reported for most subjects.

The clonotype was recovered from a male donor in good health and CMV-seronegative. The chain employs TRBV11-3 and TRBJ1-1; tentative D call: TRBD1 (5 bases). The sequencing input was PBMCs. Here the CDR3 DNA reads TGTGCCAGCAGCTCACCCAGGGTGGCGAACACTGAAGCTTTCTTT. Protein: CASSSPRVANTEAFF.